This TCR beta chain is from a study of CD8 T cells in ankylosing spondylitis. The CDR3 is made up of 15 amino acids. Germline V gene data show CDR1 as SGHRS and CDR2 as YFSETQ. The V gene end was trimmed by 6 bases and the J gene end by 0 bases; junction bases not matched to a gene: 6. This clonotype was seen a few times. The antigen is not known. Each CDR3 protein is one row after TCRdb ran MiXCR on the 5' RACE reads. The profile shows 240,000 or so distinct CDR3 sequences, around 9.2% of them singletons. Broader study findings: CD8+ disease-linked clones were present at relatively low frequencies in blood.

Sequenced input: blood, either unsorted or a sorted T cell fraction (not recorded which). The TCR comes from a male donor with ankylosing spondylitis or in good health (not recorded which). The chain carries TRBV5-1 and TRBJ2-3; TRBD1 aligns across 8 bases. CDR3: CASTADRASTDTQYF. DNA for the CDR3: TGCGCCAGCACCGCGGACAGGGCTAGCACAGATACGCAGTATTTT.